This T cell receptor (beta chain) was documented in a study of shared clonotypes between healthy human individuals (dated by TCRdb to between 2020 and 2021). General notes on the study: The cohort comprised two women and a few men aged 18 to 49 years. For each donor, three plates each were used for CD4 naive and CD4 memory, two plates were used for CD8 naive, and one plate was used for CD8 memory. The study deeply sequenced blood TCR repertoires of about five healthy adults to estimate repertoire size and the extent of clonotype sharing between individuals. To increase sequencing depth and limit assay-specific biases, TCR repertoire library preparation and sequencing were carried out by different laboratories using diverse techniques. Per donor, leukapheresis produced somewhere between about 0.9 and 9.5 billion PBMCs. Results the study describes overall, beyond this receptor: Pairwise subsampling led to the expectation that sequencing depth would affect the degree of clonotype sharing among donors. Naive subsets generally had larger estimated clonotype richness than memory subsets. Incomplete sequencing was indicated by rarefaction of sorted-subset datasets, despite the large sequencing depth. Across a handful of donors, approximately 5% of naive CD4, more than 3% of naive CD8, under 2.5% of memory CD4, and under 0.45% of memory CD8 clonotypes were shared. Compared with non-shared clonotypes, the clonotypes found in all four sorted-subset donors had higher generation probabilities. Only blood was sampled, and tissue TCR repertoires likely differ from those in blood. The genetic and exposure-history diversity represented was limited by the small number of donors.

This clone occurred once. Its target antigen remains unknown. One base away there is no much larger clone; base qualities are not given. From a lookup of the germline V gene (reference sequence), CDR1 and CDR2 are SGHAT and FQDESV. V is clipped by 2 bases and J by 6 bases, and the sequence between their germline boundaries is 10 bases long. The CDR3 runs 13 residues from the cysteine to the phenylalanine. CDR3 DNA only is kept here, 39 bases in frame from base 1. CD8 naive samples were CD45RO-negative cells positively selected for CCR7, giving a CD45RA+CCR7+ population that excluded TemRA cells. The donors were healthy, HIV-negative adults who had no recently reported acute infections or vaccinations. Every donor was a Caucasian adult residing in Nashville, Tennessee, USA. After blood collection by leukapheresis, PBMCs were isolated using Ficoll-Histopaque density gradient centrifugation and then cryopreserved in the vapor phase of liquid nitrogen. Analytical flow cytometry was used to check the purity and quantity of every magnetically sorted T cell population. Genomic DNA was isolated from every sorted fraction and measured by UV absorbance on a Nanodrop 2000c.

TCR CDR3 regions were amplified from genomic DNA by multiplex PCR using the deep immunoSEQ assay. For each cell subset, the extracted genomic DNA was distributed evenly across all wells of several immunoSEQ 96-well plates, and each plate served as one replicate. For sorted subsets, each replicate PCR was loaded with approximately 190 ng genomic DNA, equivalent to about 33,000 T cell genomes. Purified libraries were quantified with a Qubit 3.0 fluorometer, sized on a Bioanalyzer 2100, and re-quantified with the KAPA Library Quantification kit. A separate single-read 150-cycle Illumina NextSeq 550 flow cell was used to sequence each immunoSEQ 96-well plate. The study's processing was this. Because the immunoSEQ output included only junctional sequences and no quality scores, the filtering could not be the same as the filtering used for full-length reads. Sequences were annotated with PyIR, a Python wrapper for IgBLAST v1.9, using IMGT germline references to assign V/J genes and CDR3. Reads were filtered out if the reads had weak V/J assignments (E-value above 1e-6), no CDR3, stop codons, out-of-frame junctions, or ambiguous translated residues. V3J clonotypes were defined as sequences sharing an identical inferred V gene, J gene, and CDR3 amino acid sequence. Percentage overlap between repertoires was calculated by dividing the number of shared unique clonotypes by the size of the smaller repertoire. Three approaches were used to assess repertoire richness: RTK rarefaction, the Chao1 estimator, and Recon v2.1 estimates of unobserved clonotypes. Generation probabilities were computed with OLGA for all TCRbeta clonotypes obtained by the gDNA method from four donors. As stored in TCRdb, this immuneACCESS dataset retains in-frame rearrangements with V and J assigned. A fraction of the clones does not appear; measured against another copy, unresolved V genes explain less than half of the discrepancy, and the remainder lacks a known reason. The D gene and trimming were derived from the DNA, and the V and J assignments and clone size from that table. This sample lists around 2.1 million clones; roughly 91% were detected once. In total, the top ten clones hold under 2% of the sample.

This clonotype was sampled from a young man in good health. Some clones in this sample may be carry-over from other donors' samples. The material sequenced was naive CD8+ T cells from PBMCs. The cell subset or site label, read with the paper, signifies: CD45RA+CCR7+. The chain couples TRBV11-1 to TRBJ1-1; D gene: possibly TRBD1, on 5 matching bases. CDR3 region: CASSLLPGPEAFF. The DNA sequence follows: TGTGCCAGCAGCTTACTCCCGGGGCCTGAAGCTTTCTTT.